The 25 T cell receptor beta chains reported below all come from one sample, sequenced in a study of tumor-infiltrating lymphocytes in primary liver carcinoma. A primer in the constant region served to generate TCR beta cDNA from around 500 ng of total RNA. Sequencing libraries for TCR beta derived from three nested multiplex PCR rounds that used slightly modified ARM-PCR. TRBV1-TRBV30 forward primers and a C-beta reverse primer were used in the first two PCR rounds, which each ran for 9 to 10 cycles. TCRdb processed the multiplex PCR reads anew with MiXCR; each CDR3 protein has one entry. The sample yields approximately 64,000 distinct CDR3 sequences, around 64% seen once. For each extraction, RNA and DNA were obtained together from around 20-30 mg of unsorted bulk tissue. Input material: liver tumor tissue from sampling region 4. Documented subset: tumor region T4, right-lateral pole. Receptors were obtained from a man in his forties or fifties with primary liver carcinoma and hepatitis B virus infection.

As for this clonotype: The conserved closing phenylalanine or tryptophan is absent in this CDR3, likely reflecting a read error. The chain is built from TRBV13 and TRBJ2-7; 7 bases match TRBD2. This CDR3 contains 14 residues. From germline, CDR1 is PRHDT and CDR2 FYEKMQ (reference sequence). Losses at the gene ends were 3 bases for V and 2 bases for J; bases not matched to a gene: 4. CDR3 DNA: TGTGCCAGCAGCTTGGCGGGAGACCCCTACGAGCAGTACTCC. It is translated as CASSLAGDPYEQYS.

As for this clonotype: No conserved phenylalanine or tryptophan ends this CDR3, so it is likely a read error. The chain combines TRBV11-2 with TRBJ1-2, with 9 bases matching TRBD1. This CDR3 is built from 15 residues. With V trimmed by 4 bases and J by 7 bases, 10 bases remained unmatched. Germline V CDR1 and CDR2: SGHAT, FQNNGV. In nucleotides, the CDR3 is TGTGCCAGCAGCTATACAGGGGGCTCTCCCCCTGGCTACACCTCC. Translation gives CASSYTGGSPPGYTS.

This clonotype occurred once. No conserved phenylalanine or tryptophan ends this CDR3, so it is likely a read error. The CDR3 DNA sequence: TGTGCCAGCAGTCCAGGGACAGGGAGAAATTCACCCCTCCACTCT. It encodes CASSPGTGRNSPLHS. The chain employs TRBV6-6 and TRBJ1-6, with TRBD1 identical over 9 bases. The CDR3 length is 15 residues. V lost 5 bases to trimming and J lost 7 bases; unmatched junction nucleotides: 6. Per the germline V gene, CDR1 is MNHNY and CDR2 is SVGAGI (reference sequence).

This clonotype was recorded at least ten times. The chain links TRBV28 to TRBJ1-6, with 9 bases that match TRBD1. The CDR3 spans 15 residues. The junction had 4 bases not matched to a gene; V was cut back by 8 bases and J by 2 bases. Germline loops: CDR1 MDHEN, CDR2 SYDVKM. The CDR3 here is CASGTGPAYNSPLHF. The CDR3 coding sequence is TGTGCCAGCGGGACAGGGCCGGCCTATAATTCACCCCTCCACTTT. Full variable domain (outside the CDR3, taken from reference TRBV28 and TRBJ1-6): DVKVTQSSRYLVKRTGEKVFLECVQDMDHENMFWYRQDPGLGLRLIYFSYDVKMKEKGDIPEGYSVSREKKERFSLILESASTNQTSMYLCASGTGPAYNSPLHFGNGTRLTVT.

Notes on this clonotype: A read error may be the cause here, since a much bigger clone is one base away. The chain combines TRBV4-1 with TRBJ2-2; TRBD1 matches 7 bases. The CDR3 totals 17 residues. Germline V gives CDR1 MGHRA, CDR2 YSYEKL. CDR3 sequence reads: CASSPQTGVLNIGELFF. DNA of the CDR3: TGCGCCAGCAGCCCCCAAACAGGGGTCCTAAACATCGGGGAGCTGTTTTTT.

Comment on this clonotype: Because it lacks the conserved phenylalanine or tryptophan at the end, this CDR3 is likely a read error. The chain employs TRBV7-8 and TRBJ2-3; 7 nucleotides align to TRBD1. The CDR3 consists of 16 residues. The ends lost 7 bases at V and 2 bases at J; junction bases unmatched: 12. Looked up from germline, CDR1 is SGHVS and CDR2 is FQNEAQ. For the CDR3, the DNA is TGTGCCAGCACCCTCAAGGGGGCGAAGAACACAGATACGCAGTATCTT. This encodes CASTLKGAKNTDTQYL.

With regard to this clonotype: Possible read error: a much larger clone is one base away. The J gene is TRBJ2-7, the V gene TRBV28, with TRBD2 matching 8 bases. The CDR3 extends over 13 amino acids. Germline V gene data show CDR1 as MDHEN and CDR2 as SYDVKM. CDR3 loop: CAGSGGRAYEQYF. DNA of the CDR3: TGTGCCGGCAGCGGGGGCCGCGCCTACGAGCAGTACTTC.

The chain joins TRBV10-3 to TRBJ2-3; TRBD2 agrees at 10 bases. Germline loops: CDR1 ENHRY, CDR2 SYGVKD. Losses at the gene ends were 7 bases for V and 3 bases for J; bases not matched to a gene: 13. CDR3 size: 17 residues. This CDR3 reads CAIIGELAGTPTDTQYF. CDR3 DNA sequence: TGTGCCATCATTGGGGAACTAGCGGGAACTCCGACAGATACGCAGTATTTT.

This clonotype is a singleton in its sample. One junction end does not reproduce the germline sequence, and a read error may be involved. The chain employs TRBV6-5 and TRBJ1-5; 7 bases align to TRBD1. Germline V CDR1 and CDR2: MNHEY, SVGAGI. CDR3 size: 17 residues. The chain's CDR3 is CSSSGTEGVYSNQSQHF. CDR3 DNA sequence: TGTTCCAGCAGCGGGACAGAGGGGGTCTATAGCAATCAGTCCCAGCATTTT.

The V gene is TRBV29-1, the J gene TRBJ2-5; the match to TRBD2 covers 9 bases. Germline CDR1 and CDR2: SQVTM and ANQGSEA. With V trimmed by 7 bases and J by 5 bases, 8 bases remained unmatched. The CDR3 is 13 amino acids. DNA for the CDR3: TGCAGCGGCCGTAGCGGGAGAGGGGAGACCCAGTACTTC. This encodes CSGRSGRGETQYF.

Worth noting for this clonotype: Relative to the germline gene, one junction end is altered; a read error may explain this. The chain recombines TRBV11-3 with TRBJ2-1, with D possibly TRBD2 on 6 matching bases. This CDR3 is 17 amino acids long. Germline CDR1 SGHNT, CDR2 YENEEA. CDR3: CASSLGVLGLPHNVQFF. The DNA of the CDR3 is TGTGCCAGCAGCTTAGGCGTACTGGGACTCCCCCACAATGTGCAGTTCTTC.

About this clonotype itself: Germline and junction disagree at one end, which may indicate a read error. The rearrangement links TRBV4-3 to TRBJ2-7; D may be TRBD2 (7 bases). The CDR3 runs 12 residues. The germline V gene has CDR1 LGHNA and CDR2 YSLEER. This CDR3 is CGSSQGGGEPYF. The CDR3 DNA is TGCGGCAGTAGCCAGGGAGGGGGAGAGCCGTACTTC.

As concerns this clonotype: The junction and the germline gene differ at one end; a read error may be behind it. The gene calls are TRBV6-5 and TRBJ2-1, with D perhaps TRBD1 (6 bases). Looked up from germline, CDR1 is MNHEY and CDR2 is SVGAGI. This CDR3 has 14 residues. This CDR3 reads CASSPGASRGEQLF. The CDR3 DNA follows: TGTGCCAGCAGTCCCGGGGCTAGCAGGGGTGAGCAGCTCTTC.

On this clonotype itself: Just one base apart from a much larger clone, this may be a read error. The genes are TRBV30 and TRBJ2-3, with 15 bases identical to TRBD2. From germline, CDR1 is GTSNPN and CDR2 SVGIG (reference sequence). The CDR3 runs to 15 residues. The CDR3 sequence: CAWTPGLAGGDTRYF. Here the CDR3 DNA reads TGTGCCTGGACCCCGGGACTAGCGGGAGGCGATACGCGGTATTTT.

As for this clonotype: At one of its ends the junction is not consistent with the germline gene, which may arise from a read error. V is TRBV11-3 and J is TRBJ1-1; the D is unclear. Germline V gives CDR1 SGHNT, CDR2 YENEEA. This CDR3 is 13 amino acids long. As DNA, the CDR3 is TGTACCAGCAGCTTGGCAGTTAACACTGAAGCTTTCTTT. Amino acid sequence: CTSSLAVNTEAFF. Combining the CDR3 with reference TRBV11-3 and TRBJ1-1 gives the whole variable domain EAGVVQSPRYKIIEKKQPVAFWCNPISGHNTLYWYLQNLGQGPELLIRYENEEAVDDSQLPKDRFSAERLKGVDSTLKIQPAELGDSAVYLCTSSLAVNTEAFFGQGTRLTVV.

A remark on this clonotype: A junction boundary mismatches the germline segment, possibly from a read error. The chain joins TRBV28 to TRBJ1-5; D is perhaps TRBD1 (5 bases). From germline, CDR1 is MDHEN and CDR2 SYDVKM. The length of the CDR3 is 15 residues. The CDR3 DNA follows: TGTGCCAGCACTTTAACCGCCCTCTTGGGGCAGCCCCAGCACTTT. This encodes CASTLTALLGQPQHF.

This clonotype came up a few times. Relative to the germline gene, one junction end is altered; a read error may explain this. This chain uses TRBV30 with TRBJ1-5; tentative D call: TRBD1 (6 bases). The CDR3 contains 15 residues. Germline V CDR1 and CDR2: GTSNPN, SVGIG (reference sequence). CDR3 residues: CVWALAGGRNQTQHF. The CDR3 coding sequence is TGTGTCTGGGCCCTCGCGGGGGGCCGCAATCAGACCCAGCATTTT.

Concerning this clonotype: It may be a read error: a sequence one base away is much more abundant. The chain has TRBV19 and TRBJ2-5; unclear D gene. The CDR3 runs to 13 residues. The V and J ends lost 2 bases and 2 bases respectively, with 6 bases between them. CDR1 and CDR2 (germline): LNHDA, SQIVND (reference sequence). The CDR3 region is CASSIMRQETQYF. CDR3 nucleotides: TGTGCCAGTAGTATAATGAGACAAGAGACCCAGTACTTC.

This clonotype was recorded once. The CDR3 loop reads CAIRLTSGASTNTQYF. In DNA, the CDR3 is TGTGCCATCAGGCTCACTAGCGGGGCTAGCACCAATACGCAGTATTTT. The V call is TRBV10-3, the J call TRBJ2-3; 10 bases agree with TRBD2. The trim removed 6 bases at V and 7 bases at J, leaving 13 bases unmatched. The germline CDR1 and CDR2 sequences are ENHRY and SYGVKD. This CDR3 region has 16 residues.

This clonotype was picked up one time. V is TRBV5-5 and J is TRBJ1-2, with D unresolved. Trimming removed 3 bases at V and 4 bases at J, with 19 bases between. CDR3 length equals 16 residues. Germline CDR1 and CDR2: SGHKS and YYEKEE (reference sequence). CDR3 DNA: TGTGCCAGCAGCTCGGCTGGTGGAACATCGGGCTATGGCTACACCTTC. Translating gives CASSSAGGTSGYGYTF.

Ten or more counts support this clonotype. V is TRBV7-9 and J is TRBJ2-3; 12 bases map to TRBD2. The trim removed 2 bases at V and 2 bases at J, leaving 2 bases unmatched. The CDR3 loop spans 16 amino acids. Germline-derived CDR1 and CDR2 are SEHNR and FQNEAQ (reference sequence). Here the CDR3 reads CASSLLAGGTTDTQYF. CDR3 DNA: TGTGCCAGCAGCTTACTAGCGGGAGGGACCACAGATACGCAGTATTTT.

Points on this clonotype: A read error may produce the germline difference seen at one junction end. CDR3 protein: CVSNQEGTGGQDTEAFF. The DNA for the CDR3 is TGTGTCAGCAACCAAGAAGGGACAGGGGGCCAGGACACTGAAGCTTTCTTT. The chain has TRBV14 and TRBJ1-1; 12 bases agree with TRBD1. The CDR3 is 17 amino acids. The germline V gene encodes CDR1 SGHDN and CDR2 FVKESK.

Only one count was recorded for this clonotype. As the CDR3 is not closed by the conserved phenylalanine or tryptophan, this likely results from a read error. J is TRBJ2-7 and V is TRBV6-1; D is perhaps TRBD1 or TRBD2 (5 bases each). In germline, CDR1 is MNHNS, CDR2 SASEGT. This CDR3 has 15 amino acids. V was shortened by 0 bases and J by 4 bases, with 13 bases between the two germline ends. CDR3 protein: CASSEAPGPGYEQYL. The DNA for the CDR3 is TGTGCCAGCAGTGAAGCGCCGGGACCAGGATACGAGCAGTACTTA.

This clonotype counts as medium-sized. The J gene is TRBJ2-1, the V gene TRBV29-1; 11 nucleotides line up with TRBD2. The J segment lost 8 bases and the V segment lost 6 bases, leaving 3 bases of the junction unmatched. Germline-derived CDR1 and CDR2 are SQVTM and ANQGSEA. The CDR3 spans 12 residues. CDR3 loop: CSVRLAGYEQFF. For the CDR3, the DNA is TGCAGCGTCCGACTAGCGGGATATGAGCAGTTCTTC.

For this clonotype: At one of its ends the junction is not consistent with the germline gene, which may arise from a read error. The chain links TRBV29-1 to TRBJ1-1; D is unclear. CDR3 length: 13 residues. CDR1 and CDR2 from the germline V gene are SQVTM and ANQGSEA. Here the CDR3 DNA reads TGCAGCGCCGGGTACGGGCTGAACATTGAAGCTTTCTTT. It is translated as CSAGYGLNIEAFF. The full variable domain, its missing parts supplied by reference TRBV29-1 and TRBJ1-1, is SAVISQKPSRDICQRGTSLTIQCQVDSQVTMMFWYRQQPGQSLTLIATANQGSEATYESGFVIDKFPISRPNLTFSTLTVSNMSPEDSSIYLCSAGYGLNIEAFFGQGTRLTVV.